The 17 T cell receptor beta chains below all came from one sample that was sequenced in a study of human T cells and chemical hapten exposure listed by TCRdb under 2021. The library was made by RACE. Sequencing instrument: NextSeq 500. The public sequencing data were trimmed at Q25 with fastp and processed into clonotypes with MiXCR by TCRdb, which kept only in-frame beta chains. Each entry is one CDR3 protein sequence, shown with its most common DNA and genes. A total of approximately 49,000 distinct CDR3 sequences appear in this sample, about 10% of them only once. Of the sample, around 4.5% falls within the top ten clones. This sample's time point label indicates: patch test 1, 2 weeks after DPC sensitization. The label giving this sample's treatment or condition can be read as: therapeutic diphenylcyclopropenone sensitization with weekly scalp DPC. The sequences come from whole blood, collected in connection with sensitization to the hapten diphenylcyclopropenone (DPC). These receptors were collected from a woman between 50 and 59 years old with alopecia areata. Some clones in this sample may be carry-over from other donors' samples.

The rearrangement uses TRBV11-2 and TRBJ2-5, with D uncertain. Trimming pared 4 bases from V and 5 bases from J, leaving 11 bases between. The CDR3 runs to 13 residues. The germline V gene has CDR1 SGHAT and CDR2 FQNNGV. CDR3 bases: TGTGCCAGCAGCTCCGAAATCGGCGAGACCCAGTACTTC. Protein: CASSSEIGETQYF.

This clonotype was picked up many times. The chain is built from TRBV20-1 and TRBJ2-6; 11 nucleotides agree with TRBD1. The CDR3 contains 16 residues. Per the germline V gene, CDR1 is DFQATT and CDR2 is SNEGSKA (reference sequence). Germline trimming cut 4 bases from V and 0 bases from J; bases unmatched to any gene: 2. The CDR3 region is CSAIGTGGSGANVLTF. In DNA form, the CDR3 reads TGCAGTGCTATCGGGACAGGGGGCTCTGGGGCCAACGTCCTGACTTTC.

There are many counts of this clonotype. This rearrangement joins TRBV7-9 to TRBJ2-7; possible D gene TRBD1, 6 bases. The CDR3 length is 13 residues. The germline V gene has CDR1 SEHNR and CDR2 FQNEAQ (reference sequence). Trimming took 3 bases from V and 3 from J, leaving 9 bases between them. The CDR3 loop reads CASSLDSYYEQYF. DNA for the CDR3: TGTGCCAGCAGCTTGGACAGTTACTACGAGCAGTACTTC. The entire variable domain, with the rest obtained from reference TRBV7-9 and TRBJ2-7, is as follows: DTGVSQNPRHKITKRGQNVTFRCDPISEHNRLYWYRQTLGQGPEFLTYFQNEAQLEKSRLLSDRFSAERPKGSFSTLEIQRTEQGDSAMYLCASSLDSYYEQYFGPGTRLTVT.

The chain recombines TRBV12-3 or TRBV12-4 with TRBJ1-1, with 10 positions matching TRBD1. J gave up 6 bases and V 3 bases, and 7 bases lay outside the gene matches. The CDR3 extends over 15 amino acids. The chain's CDR3 is CASSFLRDRGSEAFF. CDR3 sequence (DNA): TGTGCCAGCAGTTTCCTTAGGGACAGGGGCTCTGAAGCTTTCTTT.

At least ten counts were recorded for this clonotype. This rearrangement joins TRBV7-9 to TRBJ2-3; D is perhaps TRBD2 (6 bases). The CDR3 length is 17 residues. Germline lookup yields CDR1 SEHNR and CDR2 FQNEAQ (reference sequence). V was trimmed by 5 bases and J by 1 base, leaving 19 bases between them. CDR3 region: CASSHPGLPVGTDTQYF. The CDR3 region has the DNA TGTGCCAGCAGCCACCCGGGACTCCCAGTCGGCACAGATACGCAGTATTTT. The full variable domain, rest sourced from reference TRBV7-9 and TRBJ2-3, is DTGVSQNPRHKITKRGQNVTFRCDPISEHNRLYWYRQTLGQGPEFLTYFQNEAQLEKSRLLSDRFSAERPKGSFSTLEIQRTEQGDSAMYLCASSHPGLPVGTDTQYFGPGTRLTVL.

This clonotype was found a few times. This chain links TRBV28 with TRBJ2-3; 9 bases match TRBD1. V shed 11 bases and J 1 base; nucleotides not matched to a gene: 7. This CDR3 is 14 amino acids long. Looked up from germline, CDR1 is MDHEN and CDR2 is SYDVKM. CDR3 coding DNA: TGTGCCGTAGGGGGGACAGGGCGCACAGATACGCAGTATTTT. Translating gives CAVGGTGRTDTQYF.

Ten or more counts support this clonotype. V gene TRBV10-2 combines with J gene TRBJ2-5; 7 bases align to TRBD2. Looked up from germline, CDR1 is WSHSY and CDR2 is SAAADI. CDR3 length: 13 residues. The J segment lost 5 bases and the V segment lost 3 bases, leaving 3 bases of the junction unmatched. Here the CDR3 DNA reads TGCGCCAGCAGTGATGCGGGAGTGGAGACCCAGTACTTC. Translated, it gives CASSDAGVETQYF.

The sample holds many counts of this clonotype. CDR3 bases: TGCAGTGCTTGTAGCGGGGGCTACAATGAGCAGTTCTTC. Translating it yields CSACSGGYNEQFF. The V gene is TRBV20-1, the J gene TRBJ2-1, with 9 bases fitting TRBD2. Germline assignment: CDR1 DFQATT and CDR2 SNEGSKA (reference sequence). V lost 5 bases to trimming and J lost 3 bases; unmatched junction nucleotides: 2. The CDR3 length is 13 residues.

In its sample, this clonotype was seen many times. This CDR3 reads CSVFGGTYGYTF. DNA for the CDR3: TGCAGCGTTTTTGGGGGTACCTATGGCTACACCTTC. The rearrangement uses TRBV29-1 and TRBJ1-2, with D maybe TRBD1 (5 bases). The CDR3 runs to 12 residues. Germline CDR1 and CDR2: SQVTM and ANQGSEA. V dropped 5 bases and J dropped 4 bases, with 11 bases sitting between them. The entire variable domain, with the rest obtained from reference TRBV29-1 and TRBJ1-2, is as follows: SAVISQKPSRDICQRGTSLTIQCQVDSQVTMMFWYRQQPGQSLTLIATANQGSEATYESGFVIDKFPISRPNLTFSTLTVSNMSPEDSSIYLCSVFGGTYGYTFGSGTRLTVV.

This clonotype was observed at least ten times. V and J are TRBV7-6 and TRBJ2-1; TRBD1 matches 7 bases. Looked up from germline, CDR1 is SGHVS and CDR2 is FNYEAQ. The V gene end was trimmed by 6 bases and the J gene end by 8 bases; junction bases not matched to a gene: 4. There are 12 residues in the CDR3. Written as DNA, the CDR3 is TGTGCCAGCAGTTACAGGGGTGATGAGCAGTTCTTC. The encoded protein is CASSYRGDEQFF.

CDR3 loop: CASTTGTAREQYF. The CDR3 DNA reads as TGTGCCAGCACGACCGGGACAGCGCGGGAGCAGTACTTC. The chain is built from TRBV28 and TRBJ2-7; the match to TRBD1 covers 7 bases. This CDR3 spans 13 amino acids. Looked up from germline, CDR1 is MDHEN and CDR2 is SYDVKM. V shed 7 bases and J 7 bases; nucleotides not matched to a gene: 10.

In its sample, this clonotype was seen many times. The V call is TRBV20-1, the J call TRBJ2-7; TRBD1 might be the D (6 bases). The V gene lost 5 bases and the J gene lost 8 bases, with 16 bases spanning the gap. Germline CDR1 is DFQATT and CDR2 is SNEGSKA (reference sequence). The length of the CDR3 is 12 residues. This CDR3 is CSACYRVTQQYF. CDR3 nucleotide sequence: TGCAGTGCTTGTTACAGGGTTACTCAGCAGTACTTC.

This clonotype was observed many times. The chain joins TRBV6-5 to TRBJ1-1, with D possibly matching TRBD1 (6 bases). The V end was cut by 5 bases, the J end by 4 bases, with 14 bases between. Per germline, CDR1 MNHEY and CDR2 SVGAGI. The CDR3 consists of 14 residues. This chain's CDR3 is CASSTLVGATEAFF. The CDR3 DNA sequence: TGTGCCAGCAGTACTCTGGTGGGGGCCACTGAAGCTTTCTTT.

This clonotype showed up many times. The genes are TRBV29-1 and TRBJ2-1; TRBD1 or TRBD2 may be the D gene (5 bases each). In germline, CDR1 is SQVTM, CDR2 ANQGSEA. The CDR3 runs 12 residues. Trimming shortened V by 6 bases and J by 5 bases, and 11 bases separated the two germline ends. The CDR3 nucleotides are TGCAGCGTCGGGGACGGCCACAATGAGCAGTTCTTC. Its protein product is CSVGDGHNEQFF.

This clonotype came up many times. This sequence joins TRBV11-2 and TRBJ2-1, with 9 bases matching TRBD1. The length of the CDR3 is 15 residues. The germline V gene encodes CDR1 SGHAT and CDR2 FQNNGV. The trim removed 3 bases at V and 1 base at J, leaving 1 base unmatched. The CDR3 here is CASSLGTGSYNEQFF. The DNA for the CDR3 is TGTGCCAGCAGCTTGGGGACAGGGTCCTACAATGAGCAGTTCTTC.

This clonotype was seen ten or more times. In DNA form, the CDR3 reads TGTGCCTGGAGGGGGACAGGGGCGAACACCGGGGAGCTGTTTTTT. This gives the protein CAWRGTGANTGELFF. The rearrangement joins TRBV30 to TRBJ2-2, with 10 nucleotides matching TRBD1. The CDR3 has 15 residues. The V segment lost 3 bases and the J segment 0 bases; nucleotides outside the gene matches: 1. The germline CDR1 and CDR2 sequences are GTSNPN and SVGIG (reference sequence).

This clonotype was counted many times. V usage is TRBV4-1 and J usage is TRBJ1-2; no definite D call. Germline V CDR1 and CDR2: MGHRA, YSYEKL. This CDR3 has 15 residues. Deletions cut 0 bases from V and 4 bases from J, with 12 bases between. As DNA, the CDR3 is TGCGCCAGCAGCCAAGAATGGTCCTGGAGCTATGGCTACACCTTC. Residues: CASSQEWSWSYGYTF.